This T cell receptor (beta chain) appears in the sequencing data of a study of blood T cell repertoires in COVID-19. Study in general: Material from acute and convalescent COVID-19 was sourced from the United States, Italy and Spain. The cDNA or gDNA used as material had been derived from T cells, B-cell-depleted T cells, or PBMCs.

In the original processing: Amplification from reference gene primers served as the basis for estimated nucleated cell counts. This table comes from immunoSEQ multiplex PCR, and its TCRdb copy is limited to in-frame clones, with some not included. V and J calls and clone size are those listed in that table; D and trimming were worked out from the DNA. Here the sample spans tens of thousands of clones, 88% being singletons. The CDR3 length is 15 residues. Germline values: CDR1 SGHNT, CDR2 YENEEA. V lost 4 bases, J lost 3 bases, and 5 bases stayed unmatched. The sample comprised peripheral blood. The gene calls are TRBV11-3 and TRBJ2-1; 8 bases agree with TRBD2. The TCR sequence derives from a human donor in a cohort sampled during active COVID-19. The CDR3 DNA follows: TGTGCCAGCAGCTCTGGGCTAGCGGGCTACAATGAGCAGTTCTTC. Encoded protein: CASSSGLAGYNEQFF.